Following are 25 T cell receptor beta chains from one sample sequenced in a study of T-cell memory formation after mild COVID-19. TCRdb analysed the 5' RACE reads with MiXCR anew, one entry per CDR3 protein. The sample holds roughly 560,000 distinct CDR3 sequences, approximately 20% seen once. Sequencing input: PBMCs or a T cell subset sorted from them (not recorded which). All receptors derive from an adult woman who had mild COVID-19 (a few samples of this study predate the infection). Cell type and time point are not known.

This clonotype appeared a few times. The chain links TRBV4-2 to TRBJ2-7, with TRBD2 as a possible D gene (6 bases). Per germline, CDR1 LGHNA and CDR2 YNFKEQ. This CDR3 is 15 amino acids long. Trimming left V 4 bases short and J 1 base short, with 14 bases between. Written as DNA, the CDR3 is TGTGCCAGCAGCCCAAGGTTGGGGGGATCCTACGAGCAGTACTTC. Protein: CASSPRLGGSYEQYF.

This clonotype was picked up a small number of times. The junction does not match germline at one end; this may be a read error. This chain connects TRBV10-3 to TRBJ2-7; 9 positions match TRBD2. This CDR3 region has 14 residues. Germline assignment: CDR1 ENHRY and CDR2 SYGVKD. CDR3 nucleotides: TGTGCCACCAGTACCCTAGCGGGGTCCTACGAGCAGTACTTC. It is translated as CATSTLAGSYEQYF.

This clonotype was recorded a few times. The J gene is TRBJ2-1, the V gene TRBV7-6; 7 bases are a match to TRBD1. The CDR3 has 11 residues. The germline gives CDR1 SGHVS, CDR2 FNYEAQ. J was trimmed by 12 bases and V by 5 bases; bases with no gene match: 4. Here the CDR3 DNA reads TGTGCCAGCAGCAAAGGGACAGCGCAGTTCTTC. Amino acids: CASSKGTAQFF.

The CDR3 sequence: CASSWGQGTAGNTIYF. The CDR3 DNA follows: TGCGCCAGCAGCTGGGGACAGGGGACTGCTGGAAACACCATATATTTT. The chain is built from TRBV5-1 and TRBJ1-3; 10 nucleotides line up with TRBD1. With V trimmed by 3 bases and J by 2 bases, 5 bases remained unmatched. CDR1 is SGHRS and CDR2 is YFSETQ in the germline V gene. There are 16 residues in the CDR3.

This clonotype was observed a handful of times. CDR3 nucleotides: TGTGCCAGCAGCTTAGCAGACGGCACAGATACGCAGTATTTT. This codes for CASSLADGTDTQYF. This chain joins TRBV7-9 and TRBJ2-3; no definite D call. Germline values: CDR1 SEHNR, CDR2 FQNEAQ (reference sequence). The CDR3 runs 14 residues. V was pared by 0 bases and J by 1 base, with 5 bases between.

The CDR3 sequence is CASRRQGLNTEAFF. The CDR3 DNA follows: TGTGCCAGCAGGCGACAGGGGTTGAACACTGAAGCTTTCTTT. The chain carries TRBV2 and TRBJ1-1; 8 bases are a match to TRBD1. CDR3 size: 14 residues. V was pared by 6 bases and J by 0 bases, with 3 bases of the junction left unmatched. CDR1 is SNHLY and CDR2 is FYNNEI in the germline V gene. The entire variable domain, with the rest obtained from reference TRBV2 and TRBJ1-1, is as follows: EPEVTQTPSHQVTQMGQEVILRCVPISNHLYFYWYRQILGQKVEFLVSFYNNEISEKSEIFDDQFSVERPDGSNFTLKIRSTKLEDSAMYFCASRRQGLNTEAFFGQGTRLTVV.

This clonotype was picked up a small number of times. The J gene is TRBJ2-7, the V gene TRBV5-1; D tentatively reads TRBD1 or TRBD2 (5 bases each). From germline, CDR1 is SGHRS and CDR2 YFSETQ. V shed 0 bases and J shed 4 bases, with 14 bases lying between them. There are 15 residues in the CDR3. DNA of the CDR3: TGCGCCAGCAGCTTGGGGCCGGGACCCTCTTACGAGCAGTACTTC. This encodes CASSLGPGPSYEQYF.

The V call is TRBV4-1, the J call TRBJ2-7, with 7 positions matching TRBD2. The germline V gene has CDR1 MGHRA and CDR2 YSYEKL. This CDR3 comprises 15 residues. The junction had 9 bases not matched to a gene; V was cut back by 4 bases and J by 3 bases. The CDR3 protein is CASSLNLGGIYEQYF. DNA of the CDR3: TGCGCCAGCAGCCTGAACCTCGGGGGGATCTACGAGCAGTACTTC.

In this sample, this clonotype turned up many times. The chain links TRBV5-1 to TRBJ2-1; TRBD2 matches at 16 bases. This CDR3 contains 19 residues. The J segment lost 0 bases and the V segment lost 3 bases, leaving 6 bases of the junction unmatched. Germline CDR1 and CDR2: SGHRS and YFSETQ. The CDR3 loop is CASSSGLAGGPSSYNEQFF. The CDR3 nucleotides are TGCGCCAGCAGCTCGGGACTAGCGGGAGGGCCTAGCTCCTACAATGAGCAGTTCTTC. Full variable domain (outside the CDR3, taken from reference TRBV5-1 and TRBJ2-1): KAGVTQTPRYLIKTRGQQVTLSCSPISGHRSVSWYQQTPGQGLQFLFEYFSETQRNKGNFPGRFSGRQFSNSRSEMNVSTLELGDSALYLCASSSGLAGGPSSYNEQFFGPGTRLTVL.

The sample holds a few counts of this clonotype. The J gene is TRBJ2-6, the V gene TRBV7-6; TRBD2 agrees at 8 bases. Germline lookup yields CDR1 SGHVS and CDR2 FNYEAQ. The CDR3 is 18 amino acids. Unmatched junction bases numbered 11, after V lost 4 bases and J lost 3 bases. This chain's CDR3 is CASSYSGTSLLGANVLTF. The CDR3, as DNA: TGTGCCAGCAGCTATTCTGGGACTAGTCTCCTTGGGGCCAACGTCCTGACTTTC.

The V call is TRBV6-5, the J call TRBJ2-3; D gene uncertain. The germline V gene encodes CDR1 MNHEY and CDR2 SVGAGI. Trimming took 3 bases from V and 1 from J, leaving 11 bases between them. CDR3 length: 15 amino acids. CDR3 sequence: CASSYTNWGTDTQYF. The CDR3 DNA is TGTGCCAGCAGTTATACTAATTGGGGCACAGATACGCAGTATTTT.

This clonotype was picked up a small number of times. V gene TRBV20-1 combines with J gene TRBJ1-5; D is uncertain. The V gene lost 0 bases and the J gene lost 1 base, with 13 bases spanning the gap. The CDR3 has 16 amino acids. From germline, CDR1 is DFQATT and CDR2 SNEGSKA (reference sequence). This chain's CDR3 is CSARDQGRISNQPQHF. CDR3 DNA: TGCAGTGCTAGAGATCAAGGACGGATAAGCAATCAGCCCCAGCATTTT.

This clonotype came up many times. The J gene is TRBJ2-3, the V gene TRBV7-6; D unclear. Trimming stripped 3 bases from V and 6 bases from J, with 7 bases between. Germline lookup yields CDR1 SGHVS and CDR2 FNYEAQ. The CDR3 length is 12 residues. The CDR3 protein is CASSLALDTQYF. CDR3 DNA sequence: TGTGCCAGCAGCTTGGCCCTGGATACGCAGTATTTT.

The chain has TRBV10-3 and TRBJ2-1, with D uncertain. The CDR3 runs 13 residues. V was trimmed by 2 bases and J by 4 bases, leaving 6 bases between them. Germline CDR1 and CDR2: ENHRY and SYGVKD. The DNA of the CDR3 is TGTGCCATCAGTGAGAACCAGTACAATGAGCAGTTCTTC. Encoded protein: CAISENQYNEQFF.

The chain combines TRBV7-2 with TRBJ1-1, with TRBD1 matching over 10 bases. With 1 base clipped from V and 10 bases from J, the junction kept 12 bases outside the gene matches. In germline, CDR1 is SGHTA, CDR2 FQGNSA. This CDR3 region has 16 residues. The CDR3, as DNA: TGTGCCAGCAGCTTAGAGGGGACAGGGGTCGTCGCGGGAGCTTTCTTT. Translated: CASSLEGTGVVAGAFF.

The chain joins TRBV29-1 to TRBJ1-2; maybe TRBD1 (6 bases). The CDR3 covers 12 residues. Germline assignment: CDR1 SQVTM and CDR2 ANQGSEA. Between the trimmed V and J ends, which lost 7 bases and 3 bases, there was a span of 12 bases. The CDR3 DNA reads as TGCAGCGGGTGGGCAGGGGACTATGGCTACACCTTC. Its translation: CSGWAGDYGYTF.

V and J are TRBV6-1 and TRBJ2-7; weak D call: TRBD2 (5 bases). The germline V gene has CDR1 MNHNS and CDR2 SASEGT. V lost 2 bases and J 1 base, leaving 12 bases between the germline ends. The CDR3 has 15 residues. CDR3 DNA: TGTGCCAGCAGTGAATTCCGGGGTAGGTCCTACGAGCAGTACTTC. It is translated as CASSEFRGRSYEQYF.

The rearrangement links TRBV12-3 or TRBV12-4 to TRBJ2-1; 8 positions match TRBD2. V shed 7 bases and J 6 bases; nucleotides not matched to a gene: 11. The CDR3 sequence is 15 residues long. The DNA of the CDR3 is TGTGCCAGCATCAGCACCGGGACTAGTCGCAATGAGCAGTTCTTC. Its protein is CASISTGTSRNEQFF.

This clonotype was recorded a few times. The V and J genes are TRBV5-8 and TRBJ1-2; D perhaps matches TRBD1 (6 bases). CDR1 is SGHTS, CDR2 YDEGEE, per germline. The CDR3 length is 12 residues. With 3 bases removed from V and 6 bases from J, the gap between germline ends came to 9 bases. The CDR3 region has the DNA TGTGCCAGCAGCTCACACAGGGATGGCTACACCTTC. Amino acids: CASSSHRDGYTF.

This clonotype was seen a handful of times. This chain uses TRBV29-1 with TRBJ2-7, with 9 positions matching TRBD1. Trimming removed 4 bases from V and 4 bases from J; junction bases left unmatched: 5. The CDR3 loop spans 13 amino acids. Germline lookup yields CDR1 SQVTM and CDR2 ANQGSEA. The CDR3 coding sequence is TGCAGCGTTGTACGGACAGGGGAGTACGAGCAGTACTTC. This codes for CSVVRTGEYEQYF.

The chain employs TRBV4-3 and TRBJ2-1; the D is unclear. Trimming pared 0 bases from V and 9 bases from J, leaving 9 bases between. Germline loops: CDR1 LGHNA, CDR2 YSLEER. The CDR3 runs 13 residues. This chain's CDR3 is CASSQDRSGEQFF. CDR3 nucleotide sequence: TGCGCCAGCAGCCAAGATAGAAGTGGTGAGCAGTTCTTC.

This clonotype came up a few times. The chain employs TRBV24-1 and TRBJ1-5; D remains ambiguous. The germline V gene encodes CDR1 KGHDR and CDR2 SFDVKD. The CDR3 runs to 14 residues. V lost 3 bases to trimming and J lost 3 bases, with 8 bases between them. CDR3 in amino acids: CATSDPGYNQPQHF. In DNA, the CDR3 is TGTGCCACCAGTGATCCGGGGTACAATCAGCCCCAGCATTTT.

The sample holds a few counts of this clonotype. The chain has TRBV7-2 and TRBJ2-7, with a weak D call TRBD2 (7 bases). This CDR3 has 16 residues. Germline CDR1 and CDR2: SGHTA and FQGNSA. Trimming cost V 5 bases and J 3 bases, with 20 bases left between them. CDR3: CASSPTGASGRYEQYF. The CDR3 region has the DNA TGTGCCAGCAGCCCGACGGGGGCTAGCGGCCGCTACGAGCAGTACTTC.

CDR3 in DNA: TGTGCCAGCAGCTTCCTAGGGGACTCCTACGAGCAGTACTTC. Its protein product is CASSFLGDSYEQYF. The chain has TRBV13 and TRBJ2-7; D possibly corresponds to TRBD1 (5 bases). The CDR3 is 14 amino acids. Looked up from germline, CDR1 is PRHDT and CDR2 is FYEKMQ (reference sequence). V lost 3 bases, J lost 0 bases, and 9 bases lay in between.

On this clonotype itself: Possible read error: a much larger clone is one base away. The CDR3, as DNA: TGCGCCAGCAGCTTGGGGACTAGCGTAGATACGCAGTATTTT. Translating gives CASSLGTSVDTQYF. The rearrangement joins TRBV5-1 to TRBJ2-3, with 9 nucleotides matching TRBD2. This CDR3 has 14 amino acids. The germline gives CDR1 SGHRS, CDR2 YFSETQ. J gave up 5 bases and V 0 bases, and 1 base lay outside the gene matches.